The present TCR beta chain was sequenced within a study of identical twins. The study's findings and limits: Sequences that were beta out-of-frame showed weaker excess twin sharing. In monozygotic twins, models underestimated the sharing of out-of-frame TCR alpha. Twins shared out-of-frame alpha sequences with excess low generation probability.

TCRdb independently ran MiXCR on the 5' RACE reads; one entry per CDR3 protein. The top ten hold less than 2% of the sample, which has hundreds of thousands of distinct CDR3 sequences, about 7.5% seen once. Trimming stripped 8 bases from V and 5 bases from J, with 17 bases between. The CDR3 totals 14 residues. The V gene's germline CDR1 is MNHNS and CDR2 SASEGT. Regarding this clonotype: Its antigen is as yet unknown.

The same data also contributed to another study, on yellow fever vaccine responses in identical twins.

The sequencing sample was made of memory (CD45RO+) T cells sorted from blood. The chain joins TRBV6-1 to TRBJ2-3, with D possibly matching TRBD1 (7 bases). The origin of this receptor is a woman aged 18-30 years in good health. The CDR3 region is CASQGGSVGDTQYF. In DNA, the CDR3 is TGTGCCAGCCAGGGGGGTTCAGTCGGAGATACGCAGTATTTT.